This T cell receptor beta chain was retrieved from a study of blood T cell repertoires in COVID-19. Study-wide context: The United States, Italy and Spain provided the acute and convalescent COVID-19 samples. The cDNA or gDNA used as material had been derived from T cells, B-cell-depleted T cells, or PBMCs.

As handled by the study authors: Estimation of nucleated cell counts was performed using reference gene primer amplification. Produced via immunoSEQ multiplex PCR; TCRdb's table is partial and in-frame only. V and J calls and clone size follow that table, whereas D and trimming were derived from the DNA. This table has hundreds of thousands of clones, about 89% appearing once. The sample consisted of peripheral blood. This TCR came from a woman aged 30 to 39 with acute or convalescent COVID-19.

The chain's CDR3 is CASSLGTDKNTEAFF. CDR3 DNA sequence: TGTGCCAGCAGCTTGGGGACAGACAAGAACACTGAAGCTTTCTTT. The chain carries TRBV5-4 and TRBJ1-1; possibly TRBD1 for D (6 bases). V lost 0 bases and J lost 1, with 10 bases in between. Germline V CDR1 and CDR2: SGHNT, YYREEE (reference sequence). The CDR3 has 15 residues.